These 21 T cell receptor beta chains were sequenced from one sample in a study of tumor-infiltrating lymphocytes in oesophageal squamous cell carcinoma. TCRdb redid the calling of the PCR reads with MiXCR, one entry per CDR3 protein. In the table there are about 12,000 distinct CDR3 sequences, 55% to 60% of which are singletons. The source material was esophageal tumor tissue. These receptors were taken from a female donor with esophageal squamous cell carcinoma.

The genes are TRBV6-1 and TRBJ1-5, with 12 positions matching TRBD1. Germline lookup yields CDR1 MNHNS and CDR2 SASEGT. V gave up 11 bases and J gave up 6 bases; unmatched junction bases: 14. The CDR3 spans 16 residues. The CDR3 DNA sequence: TGTGCCCAAAAGGGACAGGGGGCAATGGGGTCTCAGCCCCAGCATTTT. Translated: CAQKGQGAMGSQPQHF.

This CDR3 is CASSYSIQGGYEQYF. CDR3 DNA: TGTGCCAGCAGTTACTCGATTCAAGGGGGGTACGAGCAGTACTTC. The V call is TRBV6-8, the J call TRBJ2-4; D may match TRBD1 or TRBD2 (6 bases each). Near its end, the DNA agrees better with TRBJ2-7, so the J call may be wrong. The CDR3 contains 15 residues. Germline assignment: CDR1 MNHGY and CDR2 SAAAGT.

This chain joins TRBV6-1 and TRBJ2-1, with 8 positions matching TRBD1. The DNA end is more similar to TRBJ2-5, so the J call may be wrong. CDR3 length equals 15 residues. Germline V lookup: CDR1 MNHNS, CDR2 SASEGT. CDR3 nucleotides: TGTGCCAGCAGGACCGGACAGGGCCTCGGAGAGACCCAGTACTTC. This translates into CASRTGQGLGETQYF.

V gene TRBV28 combines with J gene TRBJ2-1; TRBD2 aligns across 9 bases. The CDR3 is 16 amino acids. J gave up 3 bases and V 2 bases, and 5 bases lay outside the gene matches. Germline assignment: CDR1 MDHEN and CDR2 SYDVKM. The CDR3: CASSLRAGGLYNEQFF. The DNA for the CDR3 is TGTGCCAGCAGTTTACGAGCGGGAGGTCTCTACAATGAGCAGTTCTTC.

The gene calls are TRBV24-1 and TRBJ2-6; D gene unclear. The germline CDR1 and CDR2 sequences are KGHDR and SFDVKD. The CDR3 length is 16 residues. V lost 0 bases, J lost 2 bases, and 7 bases lay in between. CDR3 bases: TGTGCCACCAGTGATTTGGGCACGACTGGGGCCAACGTCCTGACTTTC. Its translation is CATSDLGTTGANVLTF.

A note on this clonotype: One end of the junction fails to match germline, which may point to a read error. The chain recombines TRBV6-5 with TRBJ2-4; 8 bases fit TRBD2. CDR3 length: 12 amino acids. CDR1 MNHEY and CDR2 SVGAGI come from the germline V gene. The CDR3 loop reads CASEVSGGAFNF. In nucleotides, the CDR3 is TGTGCCAGCGAAGTGTCCGGGGGGGCTTTTAACTTC.

V is TRBV7-6 and J is TRBJ2-5; D possibly corresponds to TRBD2 (6 bases). The CDR3 consists of 16 residues. V lost 5 bases, J lost 2 bases, and 18 bases lay in between. Looked up from germline, CDR1 is SGHVS and CDR2 is FNYEAQ. The DNA of the CDR3 is TGTGCCAGCAGCCCGCTTTTTTCGGGAGCGCAAGAGACCCAGTACTTC. The encoded protein is CASSPLFSGAQETQYF.

The chain combines TRBV24-1 with TRBJ1-6; a weak D match, TRBD1 (5 bases). The DNA end favors TRBJ1-1, so the J call may be wrong. The germline V gene encodes CDR1 KGHDR and CDR2 SFDVKD. The CDR3 is 13 residues long. This CDR3 is CATRGRLNTEAFF. The CDR3 region has the DNA TGTGCCACTCGGGGCCGACTGAACACTGAAGCTTTCTTT.

J is TRBJ1-1 and V is TRBV7-6; 8 bases match TRBD1. Germline loops: CDR1 SGHVS, CDR2 FNYEAQ. CDR3 length: 16 residues. The ends lost 4 bases at V and 3 bases at J; junction bases unmatched: 10. The CDR3, as DNA: TGTGCCAGCAGCTCCCCGACAGGGGAGGGAGACACTGAAGCTTTCTTT. This gives the protein CASSSPTGEGDTEAFF.

This clonotype ranks as medium-sized. The chain links TRBV12-3 or TRBV12-4 to TRBJ2-7; D is uncertain. The V gene lost 2 bases and the J gene lost 6 bases, with 11 bases spanning the gap. The CDR3 runs 13 residues. CDR3 in DNA: TGTGCCAGCAGTTTATCCCTCGGTGGCGAGCAGTACTTC. Translating gives CASSLSLGGEQYF.

There are a few counts of this clonotype. The chain uses TRBV7-2 and TRBJ2-6; 8 bases align to TRBD2. V dropped 3 bases and J dropped 0; count of bases not matched to a gene: 4. Per the germline V gene, CDR1 is SGHTA and CDR2 is FQGNSA. The CDR3 is 17 residues long. The CDR3 reads CASSLGTRSSGANVLTF. DNA for the CDR3: TGTGCCAGCAGCTTGGGGACTAGAAGCTCTGGGGCCAACGTCCTGACTTTC.

The chain has TRBV7-3 and TRBJ2-1; D unresolved. The J call may be in error: the DNA end matches TRBJ2-5 better. Per germline, CDR1 SGHTA and CDR2 FQGTGA. There are 14 residues in the CDR3. The CDR3 DNA reads as TGTGCCAGCAGCTCAGATCGTGGGGAAGAGACCCAGTACTTC. This gives the protein CASSSDRGEETQYF.

The V call is TRBV7-6, the J call TRBJ1-5; D is ambiguous. The germline CDR1 and CDR2 sequences are SGHVS and FNYEAQ. Trimming stripped 2 bases from V and 4 bases from J, with 12 bases between. This CDR3 region has 15 residues. The CDR3 sequence: CASSLQSGVNQPQHF. The DNA for the CDR3 is TGTGCCAGCAGCTTACAGTCAGGCGTTAATCAGCCCCAGCATTTT.

This clonotype was counted many times. This chain links TRBV20-1 with TRBJ1-1; D not resolved. Trimming pared 0 bases from V and 1 base from J, leaving 15 bases between. Germline V gene data show CDR1 as DFQATT and CDR2 as SNEGSKA (reference sequence). This CDR3 comprises 16 residues. CDR3 residues: CSARDLTVRTNTEAFF. The CDR3 DNA is TGCAGTGCTAGAGACCTAACCGTCCGGACGAACACTGAAGCTTTCTTT.

The chain employs TRBV7-3 and TRBJ2-1; a weak D match, TRBD2 (5 bases). The closer fit of TRBJ2-7 to the DNA end suggests the J call may be wrong. Germline V CDR1 and CDR2: SGHTA, FQGTGA. The CDR3 length is 15 residues. Here the CDR3 reads CASSFGSSSYNEQYF. The CDR3 bases are TGTGCCAGCAGCTTCGGGTCTAGCTCCTACAATGAGCAGTACTTC.

The genes are TRBV12-3 or TRBV12-4 and TRBJ2-7, with TRBD1 as a possible D gene (6 bases). V lost 0 bases, J lost 2 bases, and 14 bases lay in between. This CDR3 spans 16 amino acids. Written as DNA, the CDR3 is TGTGCCAGCAGTTTAGCCGGTGGGGGACAAACCTACGAGCAGTACTTC. This gives the protein CASSLAGGGQTYEQYF.

The chain employs TRBV7-6 and TRBJ1-4; TRBD1 is a possible D gene (6 bases). This CDR3 spans 14 amino acids. Trimming took off 5 bases at V and 8 bases at J, with 15 bases between the two ends. Germline V lookup: CDR1 SGHVS, CDR2 FNYEAQ. The CDR3: CASSLQGGTEKLFF. CDR3 DNA sequence: TGTGCCAGCAGCCTACAGGGTGGTACGGAAAAACTGTTTTTT.

The chain uses TRBV7-2 and TRBJ2-1; the D gene could be TRBD1 or TRBD2 (6 bases each). Gene TRBJ2-7 matches the end of the DNA better, so the J call may be wrong. Germline assignment: CDR1 SGHTA and CDR2 FQGNSA. This CDR3 has 14 amino acids. CDR3 in amino acids: CASSLVGGSYEQYF. CDR3 nucleotides: TGTGCCAGCAGCTTAGTGGGGGGCTCTTACGAGCAGTACTTC.

This rearrangement joins TRBV6-5 to TRBJ2-1; 9 bases agree with TRBD1. There are 16 residues in the CDR3. Looked up from germline, CDR1 is MNHEY and CDR2 is SVGAGI. V shed 5 bases and J 2 bases; nucleotides not matched to a gene: 7. The DNA of the CDR3 is TGTGCCAGCAGTGACCAGGGACAGGGAACCTACAATGAGCAGTTCTTC. Translation gives CASSDQGQGTYNEQFF.

This clonotype was detected only a few times. Lacking the conserved final phenylalanine or tryptophan, this CDR3 likely reflects a read error. It is unclear where the CDR3 begins or ends on the DNA, so no DNA is shown, and the CDR3 is as TCRdb lists it. The chain joins TRBV10-3 to TRBJ2-5; the D call of TRBD1 is as the table states it, not checked on the DNA. From germline, CDR1 is ENHRY and CDR2 SYGVKD. The CDR3 is 16 amino acids long, termini counted. CDR3 protein: CAISESRTGDGYTFGS.

V is TRBV7-6 and J is TRBJ2-4; D unresolved. The tail of the sequence fits TRBJ2-7 better, so the J call may be wrong. The CDR3 covers 14 residues. Per germline, CDR1 SGHVS and CDR2 FNYEAQ. The CDR3 here is CASSSTQARDEQYF. The CDR3 DNA reads as TGTGCCAGCAGCTCCACGCAGGCTCGGGACGAGCAGTACTTC.